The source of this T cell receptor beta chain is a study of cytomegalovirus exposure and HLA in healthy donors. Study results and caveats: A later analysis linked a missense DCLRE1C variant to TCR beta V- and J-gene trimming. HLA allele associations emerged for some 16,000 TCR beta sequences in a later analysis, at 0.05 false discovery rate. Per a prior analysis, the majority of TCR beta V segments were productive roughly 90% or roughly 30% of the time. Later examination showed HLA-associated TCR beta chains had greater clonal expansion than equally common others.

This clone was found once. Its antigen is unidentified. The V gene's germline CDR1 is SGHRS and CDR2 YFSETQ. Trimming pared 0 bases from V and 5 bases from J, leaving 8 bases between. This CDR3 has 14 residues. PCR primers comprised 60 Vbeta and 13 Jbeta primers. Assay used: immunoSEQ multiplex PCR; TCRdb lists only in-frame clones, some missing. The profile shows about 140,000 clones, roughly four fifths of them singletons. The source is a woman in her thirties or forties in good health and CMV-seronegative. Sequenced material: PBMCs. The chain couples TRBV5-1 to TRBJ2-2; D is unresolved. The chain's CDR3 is CASSLEDITGELFF. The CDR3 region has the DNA TGCGCCAGCAGCTTGGAAGACATTACCGGGGAGCTGTTTTTT.